Listed below are T cell receptor beta chains from one sample, sequenced in a study of blood T cell repertoires in COVID-19. Generated by immunoSEQ multiplex PCR, the TCRdb table keeps only in-frame clones and is missing some. The sample carries about 39,000 clones, approximately 96% recorded once. The sequencing sample was made of peripheral blood. The source of these receptors is a human donor with active COVID-19. The donor label of this sample is uncertain. CDR3s include the opening cysteine and the closing phenylalanine or tryptophan. A D gene is named only where the DNA matches it firmly. Clone size is not always given. Where it is, it says once, few, many or a class for expanded clones.

d_gene	abundance	v_gene	j_gene	CDR3nt	CDR3aa
.	.	TRBV19	TRBJ1-5	TGTGCCAGTAAAGGGGTACAGGGTAATCAGCCCCAGCATTTT	CASKGVQGNQPQHF
TRBD2	.	TRBV9	TRBJ2-1	TGTGCCAGCAGCGTAGTGGCGGGAGCAAATGAGCAGTTCTTC	CASSVVAGANEQFF
TRBD1	.	TRBV15	TRBJ2-1	TGTGCCACCAGCAGAGAGCGGACAGGGGTTGGTGAGCAGTTCTTC	CATSRERTGVGEQFF
.	few	TRBV6-6	TRBJ2-7	TGTGCCGGCGGGACAGAGGTGTCCGAGCAGTACTTC	CAGGTEVSEQYF
.	.	TRBV9	TRBJ1-1	TGTGCCAGCAGCCTAGGGGGGGGGCCCCCGGGCACTGAAGCTTTCTTT	CASSLGGGPPGTEAFF
.	.	TRBV12-3/TRBV12-4	TRBJ2-3	TGTGCCAGCACCTTCTCGGATACGCAGTATTTT	CASTFSDTQYF
TRBD1	.	TRBV5-4	TRBJ2-2	TGTGCCAGCAGCGGAGGATACAGGGGAACCGGGGAGCTGTTTTTT	CASSGGYRGTGELFF
TRBD2	.	TRBV4-2	TRBJ2-6	TGTGCCAGCAGAGCGGGGGAGGCCTCTGGGGCCAACGTCCTGACTTTC	CASRAGEASGANVLTF
TRBD1	once	TRBV2	TRBJ1-2	TGTGCCAGCAGTGAAGACAGGGGAACCTACACCTTC	CASSEDRGTYTF
.	.	TRBV5-1	TRBJ2-3	TGCGCCAGCAGCCAACACGAACGGGCAGATACGCAGTATTTT	CASSQHERADTQYF
.	.	TRBV4-1	TRBJ2-1	TGCGCCAGCAGCGTGGGGGCGGGTGACTACAATGAGCAGTTCTTC	CASSVGAGDYNEQFF
.	.	TRBV4-1	TRBJ1-3	TGCGCCAGCAGCCAAAGGGGCGAAGTACACTCTGGAAACACCATATATTTT	CASSQRGEVHSGNTIYF
.	.	TRBV10-3	TRBJ1-1	TGTGCCATCGGCCAGTCCGGGTACACTGAAGCTTTCTTT	CAIGQSGYTEAFF
TRBD1	.	TRBV4-1	TRBJ2-5	TGCGCCAGCAGCCAAGGAACCCGGGACAGGGGCCAAGAGACCCAGTACTTC	CASSQGTRDRGQETQYF
TRBD2	.	TRBV19	TRBJ2-1	TGTGCCAGTCAACGGACTAGCGGTTACAATGAGCAGTTCTTC	CASQRTSGYNEQFF
.	.	TRBV3-1/TRBV3-2	TRBJ2-5	TGTGCCAGCAGCCAACCGGGACTCACTCAAGAGACCCAGTACTTC	CASSQPGLTQETQYF
.	.	TRBV6-5	TRBJ2-7	TGTGCCAGCCTCAGCGGCACCTGGGGATCCTACGAGCAGTACTTC	CASLSGTWGSYEQYF
.	.	TRBV28	TRBJ2-7	TGTGCCAGCAGTTTAGGTCAGGGGTGGGTTGAGCAGTACTTC	CASSLGQGWVEQYF
TRBD1	.	TRBV29-1	TRBJ1-2	TGCAGCGTCGGGACAGGAGCGGGCTACACCTTC	CSVGTGAGYTF
TRBD2	.	TRBV20-1	TRBJ2-3	TGCAGTGCTAGTTTAGCGGGAGGGAGCACAGATACGCAGTATTTT	CSASLAGGSTDTQYF
TRBD2	.	TRBV2	TRBJ2-1	TGTGCCAGCAATGGGCTCGGGAGCGGGAGGGGTAATGAGCAGTTCTTC	CASNGLGSGRGNEQFF
TRBD1	.	TRBV9	TRBJ2-7	TGTGCCAGCAGCGTCCGGGACAGATCCTACGAGCAGTACTTC	CASSVRDRSYEQYF
.	.	TRBV4-1	TRBJ1-6	TGCGCCAGCAGCCAAGCCCCCACAGGGCAACAATCACCCCTCCACTTT	CASSQAPTGQQSPLHF
TRBD1	.	TRBV28	TRBJ1-1	TGTGCCAGCAACTCCGCCGGGACAGGGGGTGAAGAAGCTTTCTTT	CASNSAGTGGEEAFF
.	.	TRBV7-2	TRBJ1-1	TGTGCCAGCAGCTTACTCGGGGTCACCACTGAAGCTTTCTTT	CASSLLGVTTEAFF
TRBD1	once	TRBV4-1	TRBJ2-7	TGCGCCAGCAGCCAAGAAGGGGGAAGGACAGGGAATAACGAGCAGTACTTC	CASSQEGGRTGNNEQYF
.	.	TRBV11-2	TRBJ1-2	TGTGCCAGCAGCTTAGATCAGCCAGGCTATGGCTACACCTTC	CASSLDQPGYGYTF
.	.	TRBV29-1	TRBJ1-2	TGCAGCGTGGAGGCAGAGAACTATGGCTACACCTTC	CSVEAENYGYTF
.	.	TRBV12-3/TRBV12-4	TRBJ2-7	TGTGCCAGCAGTTTAAAGAGCCACTACGAGCAGTACTTC	CASSLKSHYEQYF
TRBD2	.	TRBV2	TRBJ2-2	TGTGCCAGCAGACGGACTAGCGGAAACACCGGGGAGCTGTTTTTT	CASRRTSGNTGELFF
TRBD1	.	TRBV6-6	TRBJ1-4	TGTGCCAGCAGACCGCAACAGGGGTCTAGGGAAAAACTGTTTTTT	CASRPQQGSREKLFF
.	.	TRBV11-2	TRBJ1-2	TGTGCCACCCAACCCATGAACCGCGTATATGGCTACACCTTC	CATQPMNRVYGYTF
TRBD2	few	TRBV11-1	TRBJ2-3	TGTGCCAGCAGCCCGCGGCTAGCGGGGGTGGTAGATACGCAGTATTTT	CASSPRLAGVVDTQYF
TRBD1	.	TRBV6-1	TRBJ1-5	TGTGCCAGCAGTGCATCCTTCACAGGGGGCCATGATAGCAATCAGCCCCAGCATTTT	CASSASFTGGHDSNQPQHF
.	few	TRBV3-1/TRBV3-2	TRBJ1-2	TGTGCCAGCAGCTATAACTATGGCTACACCTTC	CASSYNYGYTF
.	.	TRBV28	TRBJ2-5	TGTGCCAGCAGTTTATCGGCGGGGTCGGGGGAGACCCAGTACTTC	CASSLSAGSGETQYF
.	.	TRBV2	TRBJ2-2	TGTGCCAGCAGCCGTCAAGTAAGGAGGAGCGGGGAGCTGTTTTTT	CASSRQVRRSGELFF
TRBD2	.	TRBV7-6	TRBJ2-6	TGTGCCAGCAGCTTAGGGGGATTTGGGAGGGGAACCCCTGGGGCCAACGTCCTGACTTTC	CASSLGGFGRGTPGANVLTF
TRBD1	.	TRBV9	TRBJ2-6	TGTGCCAGCAGCGTATTGTTGGGACAGACTGGGGCCAACGTCCTGACTTTC	CASSVLLGQTGANVLTF